This T cell receptor beta chain is drawn from a study of graft-versus-host responses after intestinal transplantation. Study information: All recipients were transplanted with multivisceral, liver-intestinal, or isolated intestinal grafts. Uniformly, recipients were administered anti-thymocyte globulin induction with subsequent tacrolimus and steroids for around 3 years.

Study results and caveats: When patients had graft-donor T cell macrochimerism, their allografts held high graft-versus-host to host-versus-graft clonal ratios. Recipient marrow held GvH clones, some first seen in ileum or blood.

The V end was cut by 4 bases, the J end by 2 bases, with 11 bases between. This CDR3 has 14 amino acids. Germline CDR1 is SGHRS and CDR2 is YFSETQ. Data came from immunoSEQ multiplex PCR; TCRdb stores just in-frame clones and leaves some out. The sample carries tens of thousands of clones, roughly 86% recorded once. Concerning this clone itself: Its specificity is unknown.

Source: unstimulated CD8+ T cells sorted from spleen or lymph node cells, taken before transplant. The genes are TRBV5-1 and TRBJ2-3, with unresolved D. The clonotype comes from a human donor who was the organ donor for an intestinal transplant. CDR3 nucleotide sequence: TGCGCCAGCAGCGCCTTTCTCATCACAGATACGCAGTATTTT. This sequence encodes CASSAFLITDTQYF.